The 13 T cell receptor beta chains below all came from one sample that was sequenced in a study of blood T cells in healthy people across ages. Together with a sample-barcoded 5' primer, a J-beta primer mix was included in a second PCR lasting roughly 7 to 11 cycles. TCRdb called the 5' RACE reads again in MiXCR, with one record for every CDR3 protein. The sample consists of approximately 810,000 distinct CDR3 sequences, around 36% of them appearing once. Material for sequencing was blood. These receptors were obtained from a man aged 18 to 35 in good health.

The J gene is TRBJ1-1, the V gene TRBV12-3 or TRBV12-4, with D possibly TRBD1 on 5 matching bases. The CDR3 has 14 amino acids. The V end was cut by 10 bases, the J end by 1 base, with 16 bases between. In DNA form, the CDR3 reads TGTGCCACTAAGGTGGGGCCTCAGAACACTGAAGCTTTCTTT. This gives the protein CATKVGPQNTEAFF.

This clonotype occurred a few times. This chain connects TRBV4-3 to TRBJ1-1; D unclear. From germline, CDR1 is LGHNA and CDR2 YSLEER. CDR3 length equals 13 residues. V lost 2 bases to trimming and J lost 4 bases, with 8 bases between them. The CDR3 DNA sequence: TGCGCCAGCAGCCAATTAAGCAGCACTGAAGCTTTCTTT. It codes for CASSQLSSTEAFF.

This clonotype was counted a few times. This rearrangement joins TRBV20-1 to TRBJ1-5, with TRBD1 as a possible D gene (5 bases). The germline V and J ends were trimmed by 0 bases and 3 bases, with 15 bases remaining between them. The V gene's germline CDR1 is DFQATT and CDR2 SNEGSKA (reference sequence). The CDR3 loop spans 16 amino acids. The CDR3 is CSARDVAGYDNQPQHF. The CDR3 bases are TGCAGTGCTAGAGATGTTGCAGGGTATGACAATCAGCCCCAGCATTTT.

This chain links TRBV12-3 or TRBV12-4 with TRBJ2-7, with 12 bases fitting TRBD1. The CDR3 covers 14 residues. Trimming cost V 5 bases and J 6 bases; bases outside gene matches: 5. For the CDR3, the DNA is TGTGCCAGCAGTCCGGGACAGGGGGCCTGCGAGCAGTACTTC. Translation gives CASSPGQGACEQYF.

J is TRBJ1-2 and V is TRBV18; D gene uncertain. CDR3 length: 13 residues. Germline V gene lookup returns CDR1 KGHSH and CDR2 LQKENI. V lost 3 bases and J lost 4, with 9 bases in between. The CDR3 DNA reads TGTGCCAGCTCACCGGACGTTTCCTATGGCTACACCTTC. Translation: CASSPDVSYGYTF.

The CDR3 spells CASSKDRSTSYGYTF. The CDR3 region has the DNA TGCGCCAGCAGCAAGGACAGGTCAACCTCCTATGGCTACACCTTC. This chain links TRBV5-1 with TRBJ1-2, with 7 bases that match TRBD1. The CDR3 is 15 residues long. Germline values: CDR1 SGHRS, CDR2 YFSETQ. The ends lost 4 bases at V and 4 bases at J; junction bases unmatched: 10. The whole variable domain, remainder taken from reference TRBV5-1 and TRBJ1-2, is KAGVTQTPRYLIKTRGQQVTLSCSPISGHRSVSWYQQTPGQGLQFLFEYFSETQRNKGNFPGRFSGRQFSNSRSEMNVSTLELGDSALYLCASSKDRSTSYGYTFGSGTRLTVV.

The chain combines TRBV20-1 with TRBJ2-2; 7 bases agree with TRBD1. V lost 7 bases and J lost 5; bases outside the gene matches: 7. Germline V lookup: CDR1 DFQATT, CDR2 SNEGSKA (reference sequence). The CDR3 covers 13 residues. CDR3 residues: CSGQGQRTGELFF. DNA for the CDR3: TGCAGTGGACAGGGACAAAGGACCGGGGAGCTGTTTTTT.

Worth noting for this clonotype: A much larger clonotype is one base distant, so this may be a read error. This chain connects TRBV12-3 or TRBV12-4 to TRBJ2-4; D unclear. V lost 6 bases to trimming and J lost 5 bases, with 17 bases between them. CDR3 length: 15 residues. CDR3 residues: CASSRASSFQNIQYF. Here the CDR3 DNA reads TGTGCCAGCAGCAGAGCTTCGAGTTTCCAAAACATTCAGTACTTC.

V gene TRBV20-1 combines with J gene TRBJ1-2; D is ambiguous. CDR3 length: 11 amino acids. Trimming stripped 5 bases from V and 6 bases from J, with 10 bases between. CDR1 DFQATT and CDR2 SNEGSKA come from the germline V gene (reference sequence). The DNA for the CDR3 is TGCAGTGCTTTTTCGAGGAATGGCTACACCTTC. Its translation: CSAFSRNGYTF.

The genes are TRBV12-3 or TRBV12-4 and TRBJ2-6, with a possible D match to TRBD1 (6 bases). V shed 9 bases and J shed 2 bases, with 23 bases lying between them. The CDR3 is 18 amino acids. The CDR3 nucleotides are TGTGCCAGTGGGTTACAGGACAGTCCTTCAGCTGGGGCCAACGTCCTGACTTTC. It encodes CASGLQDSPSAGANVLTF.

This chain joins TRBV20-1 and TRBJ1-1; D call uncertain. The CDR3 covers 12 residues. CDR1 is DFQATT and CDR2 is SNEGSKA in the germline V gene (reference sequence). Trimming removed 3 bases at V and 5 bases at J, with 10 bases between. DNA of the CDR3: TGCAGTGCTAGGCCCGTCCGAACTGAAGCTTTCTTT. Translating it yields CSARPVRTEAFF.

CDR3: CASSMGKIEAFF. CDR3 coding DNA: TGTGCCAGTAGTATGGGCAAAATTGAAGCTTTCTTT. V usage is TRBV19 and J usage is TRBJ1-1; unclear D gene. From germline, CDR1 is LNHDA and CDR2 SQIVND (reference sequence). The CDR3 is 12 amino acids. Trimming took 3 bases from V and 7 from J, leaving 9 bases between them.

V usage is TRBV18 and J usage is TRBJ2-7, with TRBD1 matching 7 bases. CDR3 length: 14 residues. Germline loops: CDR1 KGHSH, CDR2 LQKENI. V trimming: 2 bases; J trimming: 4 bases; junction bases outside the gene matches: 5. The CDR3 reads CASSPRGQSYEQYF. CDR3 coding DNA: TGTGCCAGCTCACCAAGGGGACAGAGTTACGAGCAGTACTTC.